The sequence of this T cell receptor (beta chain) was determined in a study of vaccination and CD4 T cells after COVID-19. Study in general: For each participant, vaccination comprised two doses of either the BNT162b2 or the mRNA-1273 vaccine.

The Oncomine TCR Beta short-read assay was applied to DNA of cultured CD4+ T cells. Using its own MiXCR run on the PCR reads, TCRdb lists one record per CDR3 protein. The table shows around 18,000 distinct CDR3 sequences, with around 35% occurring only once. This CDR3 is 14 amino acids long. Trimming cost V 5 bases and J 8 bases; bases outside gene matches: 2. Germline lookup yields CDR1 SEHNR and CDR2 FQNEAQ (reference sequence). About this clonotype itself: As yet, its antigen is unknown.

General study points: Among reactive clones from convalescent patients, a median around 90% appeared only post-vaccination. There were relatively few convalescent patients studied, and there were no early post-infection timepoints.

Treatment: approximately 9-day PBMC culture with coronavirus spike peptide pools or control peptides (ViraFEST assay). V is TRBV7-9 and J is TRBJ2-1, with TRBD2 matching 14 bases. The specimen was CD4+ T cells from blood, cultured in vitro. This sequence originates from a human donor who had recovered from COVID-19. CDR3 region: CASSQGLAGDEQFF. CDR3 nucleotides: TGTGCCAGCAGCCAGGGACTAGCGGGAGATGAGCAGTTCTTC.